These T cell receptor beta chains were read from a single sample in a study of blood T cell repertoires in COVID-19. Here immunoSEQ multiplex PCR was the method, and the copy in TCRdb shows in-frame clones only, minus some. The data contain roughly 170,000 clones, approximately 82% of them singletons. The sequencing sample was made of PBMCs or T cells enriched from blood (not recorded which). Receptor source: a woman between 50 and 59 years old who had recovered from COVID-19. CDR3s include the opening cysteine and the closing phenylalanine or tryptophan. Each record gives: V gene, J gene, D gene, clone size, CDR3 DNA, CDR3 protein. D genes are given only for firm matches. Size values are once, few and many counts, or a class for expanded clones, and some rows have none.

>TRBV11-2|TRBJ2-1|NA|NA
TGTGCCAGCAGCTTAGCGGGGACTTACAATGAGCAGTTCTTC
CASSLAGTYNEQFF
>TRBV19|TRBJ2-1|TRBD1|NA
TGTGCCAGTAGTATCGTACAGGGGGGTGAGCAGTTCTTC
CASSIVQGGEQFF
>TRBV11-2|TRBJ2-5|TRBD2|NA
TGTGCCAGCAGCCGGGCAGCGGGAGATTATGAGACCCAGTACTTC
CASSRAAGDYETQYF
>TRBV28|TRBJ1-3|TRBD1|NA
TGTGCCAGCAGTACACAGGGGGCGGGAAACACCATATATTTT
CASSTQGAGNTIYF
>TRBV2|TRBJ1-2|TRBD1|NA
TGTGCCAGCAGTGTCGGACAGGGGAACTATGGCTACACCTTC
CASSVGQGNYGYTF
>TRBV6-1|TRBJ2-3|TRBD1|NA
TGTGCCAGCAGTGAAGTAACTTGGGGGACAGGGGACACAGATACGCAGTATTTT
CASSEVTWGTGDTDTQYF
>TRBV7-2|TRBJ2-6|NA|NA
TGTGCCAGCAGCTTAGGGGCCCAGGGGCTAGGGGCCAACGTCCTGACTTTC
CASSLGAQGLGANVLTF
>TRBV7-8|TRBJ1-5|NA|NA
TGTGCCAGCAGCTTCTCCAGGTCCAATCAGCCCCAGCATTTT
CASSFSRSNQPQHF
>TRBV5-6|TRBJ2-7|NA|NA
TGTGCCAGCAGCTCAGGGGCCGAGCAGTACTTC
CASSSGAEQYF
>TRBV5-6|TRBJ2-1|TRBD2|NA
TGTGCCAGCCTCCTTTATGGGACTAGCGTAAGGGGGGAGCAGTTCTTC
CASLLYGTSVRGEQFF
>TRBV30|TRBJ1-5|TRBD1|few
TGTGCCTGGAGTCTAGACAGGGGCCATCAGCCCCAGCATTTT
CAWSLDRGHQPQHF
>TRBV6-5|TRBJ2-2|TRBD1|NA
TGTGCCAGCAGGTTGGACAGGGATCCCGGGGAGCTGTTTTTT
CASRLDRDPGELFF
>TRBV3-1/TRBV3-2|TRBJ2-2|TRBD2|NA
TGTGCCAGCAGACACTCGGCGGGAGGGAGAGCCGGGGAGCTGTTTTTT
CASRHSAGGRAGELFF
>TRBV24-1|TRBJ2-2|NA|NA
TGTGCCACCAGCTCCGGGGTCTCTTCCGGGGAGCTGTTTTTT
CATSSGVSSGELFF
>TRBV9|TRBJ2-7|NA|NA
TGTGCCAGCAGCCCGTACCGTGGTTACCCGGAGGACTACGAGCAGTACTTC
CASSPYRGYPEDYEQYF
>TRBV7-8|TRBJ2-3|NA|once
TGTGCCAGCAGCTTAGTCGTAGCGGTTCGGGGGAAGACGGATACGCAGTATTTT
CASSLVVAVRGKTDTQYF
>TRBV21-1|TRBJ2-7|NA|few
TGTGCCATGAGGACAGGGAGAATATACGAGCAGTACTTC
CAMRTGRIYEQYF
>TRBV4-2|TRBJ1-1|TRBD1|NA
TGTGCCAGCAGCCATGGACAGGGATCAGACACTGAAGCTTTCTTT
CASSHGQGSDTEAFF
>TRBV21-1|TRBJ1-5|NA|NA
TGTGCCAGCAGCAAAGAGAGTGACAGGGTAGCTTTCCAGCCCCAGCATTTT
CASSKESDRVAFQPQHF
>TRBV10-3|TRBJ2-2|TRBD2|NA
TGTGCCATCAGCGAGTTTGCGGGAGCCTCCGGGGAGCTGTTTTTT
CAISEFAGASGELFF
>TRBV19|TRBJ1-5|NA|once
TGTGCCAGTAGGCGGGGGGGCCTGGGCAATCAGCCCCAGCATTTT
CASRRGGLGNQPQHF
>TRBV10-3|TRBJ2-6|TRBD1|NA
TGTGCCATCAGTACCAGGACAGGGACCGAGGGCGTCCTGACTTTC
CAISTRTGTEGVLTF
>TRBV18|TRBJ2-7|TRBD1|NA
TGTGCCAGCTCATCACGCCAGGGACAGGGTGTGAGCGAGCAGTACTTC
CASSSRQGQGVSEQYF
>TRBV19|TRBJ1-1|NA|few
TGTGCCAGTAGTATAGACAGGGCCTTGAACACTGAAGCTTTCTTT
CASSIDRALNTEAFF
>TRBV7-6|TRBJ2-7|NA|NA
TGTGCCAGCAGTTGGCGCTTGAGGAGATCCTCCTACGAGCAGTACTTC
CASSWRLRRSSYEQYF
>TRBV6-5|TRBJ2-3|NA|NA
TGTGCCAGCAAATCCCAGGGGAGTTCCACAGATACGCAGTATTTT
CASKSQGSSTDTQYF
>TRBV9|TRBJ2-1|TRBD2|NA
TGTGCCAGCAGCGTAGTGGGCGGGAGTTATTACAATGAGCAGTTCTTC
CASSVVGGSYYNEQFF
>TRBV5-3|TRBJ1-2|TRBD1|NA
TGTGCCAGAAGCGATATCGACAGGGGGCGCGGCTACACCTTC
CARSDIDRGRGYTF
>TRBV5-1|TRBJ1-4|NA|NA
TGCGCCAGCAGCTTGCAGGCGGGGGATGAAAAACTGTTTTTT
CASSLQAGDEKLFF